This record covers a single T cell receptor beta chain. Its antigen is still unknown. The CDR3 spans 14 residues. The J segment lost 7 bases and the V segment lost 6 bases, leaving 11 bases of the junction unmatched. Germline-derived CDR1 and CDR2 are LNHDA and SQIVND (reference sequence). Treatment noted: roughly 10-day PBMC culture with coronavirus spike peptide pools or control peptides (ViraFEST assay). PCR tests turned positive between March and December 2020, before US Alpha, Beta and Delta variants. Isolation of CD4+ T cells by negative selection took place after around eleven days of culture. The assay that was used to sequence DNA from cultured CD4+ T cells was the Oncomine TCR Beta short-read assay. TCRdb ran MiXCR on the PCR reads and lists one entry per CDR3 protein. The top ten clones hold around 6.9% of a sample with around 25,000 distinct CDR3 sequences, about 40% of them seen once. The data stem from a study of vaccination and CD4 T cells after COVID-19.

The specimen sequenced was CD4+ T cells from blood, cultured in vitro. This clonotype was sampled from a human donor who had recovered from COVID-19. This chain connects TRBV19 to TRBJ2-7; the match to TRBD1 covers 8 bases. Here the CDR3 DNA reads TGTGCCAGTAGCCCGACAGGGGCCTACGTGGAGCAGTACTTC. Amino acid sequence: CASSPTGAYVEQYF.